The clone carrying this T cell receptor beta chain was counted a single time. Its matching antigen is unknown. A roughly 9.3 ml volume of fresh peripheral blood provided the PBMCs. Amplified TCR beta CDR3 regions came from RNA transcripts. HTBI primers were used for first-round RT-PCR of the TCR CDR3. Each CDR3 protein is one row after TCRdb ran MiXCR on the multiplex PCR reads. The sample shows over 700,000 distinct CDR3 sequences, roughly a sixth of them seen only once. The data were taken from a study of T cells in Graves' hyperthyroidism and ophthalmopathy. Overall study findings and caveats: In validation, the model predicted ophthalmopathy. These predictions came a median about 6.5 months before onset.

Germline V gene data show CDR1 as WNHNN and CDR2 as SYGVQD (reference sequence). The germline V and J ends were trimmed by 2 bases and 1 base, with 15 bases remaining between them. The CDR3 length is 17 residues. Specimen: blood. The clonotype originates from a woman in her 50s with Graves' hyperthyroidism that later progressed to Graves' ophthalmopathy. V and J are TRBV10-1 and TRBJ1-3; a weak D match, TRBD1 (5 bases). The CDR3: CASSEAAGLSSGNTIYF. The CDR3 DNA reads as TGCGCCAGCAGTGAGGCGGCGGGACTCTCTTCTGGAAACACCATATATTTT.